This T cell receptor beta chain appears in the sequencing data of a study of blood T cell repertoires in COVID-19. Study overall: Samples representing acute and convalescent COVID-19 were sourced from the United States, Italy and Spain. PBMCs, B-cell-depleted T cells, or T cells provided the cDNA or gDNA that made up the material.

Original processing methods: By means of reference gene primer amplification, nucleated cell counts were estimated. Measured with immunoSEQ multiplex PCR; TCRdb has only the in-frame clones, and not every one. That table supplies the V and J calls and clone size; D and trimming were determined from the DNA. This table has 3,000 to 4,500 clones, roughly 70% appearing once. The V end lost 0 bases, the J end lost 1 base, and 12 bases lay between the germline ends. The CDR3 is made up of 17 amino acids. Germline values: CDR1 LGHNA, CDR2 YSLEER. The material sequenced was peripheral blood. V is TRBV4-3 and J is TRBJ2-2; D might be TRBD2 (5 bases). The TCR sequence derives from a human donor in a cohort sampled during active COVID-19. The CDR3 region is CASSQDRPGMNTGELFF. The CDR3 nucleotides are TGCGCCAGCAGCCAAGATCGCCCGGGGATGAACACCGGGGAGCTGTTTTTT.